Listed below are T cell receptor beta chains from one sample, sequenced in a study of blood T cell repertoires in COVID-19. TCRdb's table, derived via immunoSEQ multiplex PCR, lists solely in-frame clones and lacks some. The top ten hold 9.7% of the sample, which has under 150,000 clones, about 85% seen once. Sequenced: peripheral blood. The origin of the receptors is a man aged 40-49 years with active or convalescent COVID-19. Each CDR3 is given with its conserved first and last residue. D genes are given only for firm matches. Clone size is not always given. Where it is, it says once, few, many or a class for expanded clones.

D gene: NA; J gene: TRBJ1-2; clone size: NA; V gene: TRBV7-9; CDR3 protein: CASSLGTNYGYTF; CDR3 DNA: TGTGCCAGCAGCTTAGGGACTAATTATGGCTACACCTTC
D gene: TRBD2; J gene: TRBJ2-4; clone size: NA; V gene: TRBV6-5; CDR3 protein: CASSYSGLETGNIQYF; CDR3 DNA: TGTGCCAGCAGTTACTCGGGACTAGAGACGGGGAACATTCAGTACTTC
D gene: TRBD2; J gene: TRBJ2-3; clone size: once; V gene: TRBV7-2; CDR3 protein: CASSLVLLGGGTDTQYF; CDR3 DNA: TGTGCCAGCAGCTTAGTTTTACTGGGGGGGGGCACAGATACGCAGTATTTT
D gene: TRBD2; J gene: TRBJ2-3; clone size: NA; V gene: TRBV7-3; CDR3 protein: CASSPGLAGDTQYF; CDR3 DNA: TGTGCCAGCAGTCCAGGACTAGCGGGGGATACGCAGTATTTT
D gene: TRBD1; J gene: TRBJ1-6; clone size: many; V gene: TRBV9; CDR3 protein: CASSSDWGTDSPLHF; CDR3 DNA: TGTGCCAGCAGCTCCGATTGGGGGACAGATTCACCCCTCCACTTT
D gene: TRBD2; J gene: TRBJ2-2; clone size: NA; V gene: TRBV10-3; CDR3 protein: CAIGLAGSTGELFF; CDR3 DNA: TGTGCCATCGGACTAGCGGGATCCACCGGGGAGCTGTTTTTT
D gene: NA; J gene: TRBJ2-1; clone size: NA; V gene: TRBV18; CDR3 protein: CASSTDREQFF; CDR3 DNA: TGTGCCAGCTCAACAGACAGGGAGCAGTTCTTC
D gene: TRBD2; J gene: TRBJ2-3; clone size: NA; V gene: TRBV5-1; CDR3 protein: CASSLMTSGGADTQYF; CDR3 DNA: TGCGCCAGCAGCTTGATGACTAGCGGGGGGGCAGATACGCAGTATTTT
D gene: NA; J gene: TRBJ2-7; clone size: NA; V gene: TRBV29-1; CDR3 protein: CSVQGRSYEQYF; CDR3 DNA: TGCAGCGTACAGGGGAGGTCCTACGAGCAGTACTTC
D gene: NA; J gene: TRBJ2-7; clone size: NA; V gene: TRBV15; CDR3 protein: CATSRDNSFYYEQYF; CDR3 DNA: TGTGCCACCAGCAGAGATAATTCTTTTTACTACGAGCAGTACTTC
D gene: NA; J gene: TRBJ1-2; clone size: many; V gene: TRBV28; CDR3 protein: CASGRGGLGGYTF; CDR3 DNA: TGTGCCAGCGGTCGCGGGGGGCTAGGTGGCTACACCTTC
D gene: TRBD2; J gene: TRBJ2-3; clone size: NA; V gene: TRBV7-9; CDR3 protein: CASSRTSGSTDTQYF; CDR3 DNA: TGTGCCAGCTCACGGACTAGCGGTAGCACAGATACGCAGTATTTT
D gene: NA; J gene: TRBJ1-3; clone size: NA; V gene: TRBV27; CDR3 protein: CASSSGVTGNTIYF; CDR3 DNA: TGTGCCAGCAGTTCAGGGGTCACTGGAAACACCATATATTTT
D gene: NA; J gene: TRBJ2-5; clone size: NA; V gene: TRBV10-3; CDR3 protein: CAISVREGGETQYF; CDR3 DNA: TGTGCCATCAGTGTTAGAGAGGGCGGGGAGACCCAGTACTTC
D gene: NA; J gene: TRBJ1-2; clone size: NA; V gene: TRBV7-8; CDR3 protein: CASSPRPGLDYGYTF; CDR3 DNA: TGTGCCAGCAGCCCAAGGCCAGGGTTGGACTATGGCTACACCTTC
D gene: TRBD1; J gene: TRBJ2-7; clone size: NA; V gene: TRBV30; CDR3 protein: CAWRTGGKHEQYF; CDR3 DNA: TGTGCCTGGAGGACAGGGGGCAAACACGAGCAGTACTTC
D gene: TRBD2; J gene: TRBJ2-1; clone size: NA; V gene: TRBV4-3; CDR3 protein: CASSRNLRGSSYNEQFF; CDR3 DNA: TGCGCCAGCAGCCGAAATCTGCGGGGGAGCTCCTACAATGAGCAGTTCTTC
D gene: TRBD1; J gene: TRBJ1-2; clone size: once; V gene: TRBV12-3/TRBV12-4; CDR3 protein: CASRNRGSYTF; CDR3 DNA: TGTGCCAGCAGGAACAGGGGTAGCTACACCTTC
D gene: NA; J gene: TRBJ1-4; clone size: NA; V gene: TRBV6-5; CDR3 protein: CASSSGGLGEKLFF; CDR3 DNA: TGTGCCAGCAGCTCGGGAGGGTTAGGTGAAAAACTGTTTTTT
D gene: NA; J gene: TRBJ1-2; clone size: NA; V gene: TRBV6-4; CDR3 protein: CASSDSMGRGGYTF; CDR3 DNA: TGTGCCAGCAGTGACTCGATGGGGCGAGGTGGCTACACCTTC
D gene: NA; J gene: TRBJ2-7; clone size: NA; V gene: TRBV5-1; CDR3 protein: CASSLSASSYEQYF; CDR3 DNA: TGCGCCAGCAGCTTGTCAGCGAGCTCCTACGAGCAGTACTTC
D gene: TRBD2; J gene: TRBJ2-3; clone size: NA; V gene: TRBV5-1; CDR3 protein: CASSPGTSLTTDTQYF; CDR3 DNA: TGCGCCAGCAGCCCAGGGACTAGCCTGACTACAGATACGCAGTATTTT
D gene: NA; J gene: TRBJ1-5; clone size: NA; V gene: TRBV2; CDR3 protein: CASNLYSNQPQHF; CDR3 DNA: TGTGCCAGCAACCTATATAGCAATCAGCCCCAGCATTTT
D gene: NA; J gene: TRBJ1-6; clone size: NA; V gene: TRBV7-8; CDR3 protein: CASSLDPGGSAYNSPLHF; CDR3 DNA: TGTGCCAGCAGCTTAGATCCCGGAGGGAGCGCCTATAATTCACCCCTCCACTTT
D gene: TRBD2; J gene: TRBJ2-3; clone size: NA; V gene: TRBV18; CDR3 protein: CASSPGAGGPDTQYF; CDR3 DNA: TGTGCCAGCTCACCCGGGGCGGGGGGGCCAGATACGCAGTATTTT
D gene: TRBD1; J gene: TRBJ1-3; clone size: NA; V gene: TRBV28; CDR3 protein: CASRSRGQGVSGNTIYF; CDR3 DNA: TGTGCCAGCAGGAGCAGGGGGCAGGGGGTCTCTGGAAACACCATATATTTT
D gene: TRBD1; J gene: TRBJ2-7; clone size: NA; V gene: TRBV5-6; CDR3 protein: CASSGGQGAIYEQYF; CDR3 DNA: TGTGCCAGCAGCGGAGGACAGGGGGCGATCTACGAGCAGTACTTC